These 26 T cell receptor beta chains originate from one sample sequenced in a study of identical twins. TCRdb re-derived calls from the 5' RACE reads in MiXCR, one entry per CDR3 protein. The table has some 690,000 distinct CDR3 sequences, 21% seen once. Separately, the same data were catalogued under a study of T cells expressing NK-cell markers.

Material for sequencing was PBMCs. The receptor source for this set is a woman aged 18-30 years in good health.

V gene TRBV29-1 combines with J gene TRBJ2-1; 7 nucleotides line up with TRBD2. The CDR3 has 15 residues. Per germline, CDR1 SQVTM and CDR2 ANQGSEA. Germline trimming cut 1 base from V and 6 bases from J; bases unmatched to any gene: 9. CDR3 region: CSVEGGREKVNEQFF. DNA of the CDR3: TGCAGCGTTGAAGGAGGGCGGGAGAAGGTCAATGAGCAGTTCTTC.

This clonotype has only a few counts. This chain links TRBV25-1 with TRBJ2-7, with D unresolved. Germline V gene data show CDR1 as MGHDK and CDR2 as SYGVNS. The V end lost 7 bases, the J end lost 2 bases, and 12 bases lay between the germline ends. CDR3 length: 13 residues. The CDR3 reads CASIGQVPYEQYF. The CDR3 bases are TGTGCCAGCATAGGTCAGGTACCCTACGAGCAGTACTTC.

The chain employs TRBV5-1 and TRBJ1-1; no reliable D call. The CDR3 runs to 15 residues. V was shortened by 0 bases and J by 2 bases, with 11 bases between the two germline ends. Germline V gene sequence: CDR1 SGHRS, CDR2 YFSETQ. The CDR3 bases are TGCGCCAGCAGCTTGGAGGGCAGCTCAAACACTGAAGCTTTCTTT. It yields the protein CASSLEGSSNTEAFF.

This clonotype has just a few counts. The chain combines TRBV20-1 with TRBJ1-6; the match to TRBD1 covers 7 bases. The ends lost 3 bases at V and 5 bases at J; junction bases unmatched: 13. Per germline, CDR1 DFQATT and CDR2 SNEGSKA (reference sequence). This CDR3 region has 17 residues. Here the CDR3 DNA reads TGCAGTGCTAGGGCCTACTACAGGGGCTTCGATAATTCACCCCTCCACTTT. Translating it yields CSARAYYRGFDNSPLHF.

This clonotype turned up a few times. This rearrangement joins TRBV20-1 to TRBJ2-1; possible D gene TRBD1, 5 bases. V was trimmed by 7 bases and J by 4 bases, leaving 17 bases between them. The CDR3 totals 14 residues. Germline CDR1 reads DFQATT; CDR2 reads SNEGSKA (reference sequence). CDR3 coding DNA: TGCAGTGTCACCTCAGGGTCCGGATACAATGAGCAGTTCTTC. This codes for CSVTSGSGYNEQFF.

CDR3 protein: CASSLAPGTSGRSEQYF. CDR3 nucleotides: TGCGCCAGCAGCTTGGCCCCCGGGACTAGCGGGAGGAGTGAGCAGTACTTC. The chain combines TRBV5-1 with TRBJ2-7, with 15 bases that match TRBD2. V trimming: 0 bases; J trimming: 7 bases; junction bases outside the gene matches: 8. Germline V lookup: CDR1 SGHRS, CDR2 YFSETQ. The CDR3 runs 17 residues.

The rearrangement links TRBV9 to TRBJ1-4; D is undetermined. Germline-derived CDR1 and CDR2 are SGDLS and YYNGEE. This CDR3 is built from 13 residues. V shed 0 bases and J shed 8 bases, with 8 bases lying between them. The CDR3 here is CASSVGTEEKLFF. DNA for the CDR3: TGTGCCAGCAGCGTAGGGACCGAAGAAAAACTGTTTTTT.

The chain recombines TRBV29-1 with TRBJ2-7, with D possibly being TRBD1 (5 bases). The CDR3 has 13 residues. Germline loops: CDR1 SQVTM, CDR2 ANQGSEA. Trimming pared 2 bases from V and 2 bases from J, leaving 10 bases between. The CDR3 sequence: CSVEMDTPYEQYF. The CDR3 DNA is TGCAGCGTTGAAATGGACACCCCCTACGAGCAGTACTTC.

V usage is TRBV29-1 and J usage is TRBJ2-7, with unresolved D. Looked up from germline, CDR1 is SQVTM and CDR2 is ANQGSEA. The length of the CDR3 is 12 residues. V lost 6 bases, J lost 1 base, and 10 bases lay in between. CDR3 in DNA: TGCAGCGTAGTTCGGCAGTCCTACGAGCAGTACTTC. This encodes CSVVRQSYEQYF.

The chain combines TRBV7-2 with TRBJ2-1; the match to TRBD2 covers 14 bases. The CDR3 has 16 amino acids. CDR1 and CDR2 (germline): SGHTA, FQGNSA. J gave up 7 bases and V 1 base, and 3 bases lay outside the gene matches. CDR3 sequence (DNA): TGTGCCAGCAGCTTAGGACTAGCGGGGGGGCGGAATGAGCAGTTCTTC. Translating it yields CASSLGLAGGRNEQFF.

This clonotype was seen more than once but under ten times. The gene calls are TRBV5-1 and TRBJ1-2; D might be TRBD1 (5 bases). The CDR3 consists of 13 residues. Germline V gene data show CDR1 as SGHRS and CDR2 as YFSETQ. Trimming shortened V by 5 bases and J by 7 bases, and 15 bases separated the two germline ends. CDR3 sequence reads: CASRGERFGGYTF. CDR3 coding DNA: TGCGCCAGCAGGGGGGAGAGATTTGGTGGCTACACCTTC.

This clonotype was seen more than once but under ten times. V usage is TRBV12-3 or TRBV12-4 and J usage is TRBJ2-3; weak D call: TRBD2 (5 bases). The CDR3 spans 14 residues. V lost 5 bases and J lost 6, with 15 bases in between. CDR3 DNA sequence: TGTGCCAGCAGTAAAAGCGGCTCTGAGGATACGCAGTATTTT. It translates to CASSKSGSEDTQYF.

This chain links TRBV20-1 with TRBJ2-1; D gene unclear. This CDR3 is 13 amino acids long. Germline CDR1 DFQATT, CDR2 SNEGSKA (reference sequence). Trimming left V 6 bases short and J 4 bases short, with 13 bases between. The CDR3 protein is CSAAAFLYNEQFF. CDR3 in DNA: TGCAGTGCCGCGGCCTTCCTATACAATGAGCAGTTCTTC.

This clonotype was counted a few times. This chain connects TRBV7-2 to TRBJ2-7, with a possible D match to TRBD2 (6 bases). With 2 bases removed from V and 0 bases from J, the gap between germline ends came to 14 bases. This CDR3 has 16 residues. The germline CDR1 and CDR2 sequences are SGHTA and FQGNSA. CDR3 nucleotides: TGTGCCAGCAGCTTATCCGGGGGAGGCAACTCCTACGAGCAGTACTTC. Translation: CASSLSGGGNSYEQYF.

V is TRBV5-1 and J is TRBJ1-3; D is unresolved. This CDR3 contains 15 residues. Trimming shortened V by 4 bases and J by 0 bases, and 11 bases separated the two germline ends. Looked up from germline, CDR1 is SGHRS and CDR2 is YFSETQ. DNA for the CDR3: TGCGCCAGCAGCGCGGACGCCGTCTCTGGAAACACCATATATTTT. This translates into CASSADAVSGNTIYF.

The CDR3 coding sequence is TGTGCCACCAGCAGAGGCTTGACAGGGGGCGAAAACGAGCAGTACTTC. Translating it yields CATSRGLTGGENEQYF. This chain links TRBV15 with TRBJ2-7; 10 bases fit TRBD1. The trim removed 1 base at V and 5 bases at J, leaving 8 bases unmatched. The V gene's germline CDR1 is LNHNV and CDR2 YYDKDF (reference sequence). The CDR3 is 16 residues long.

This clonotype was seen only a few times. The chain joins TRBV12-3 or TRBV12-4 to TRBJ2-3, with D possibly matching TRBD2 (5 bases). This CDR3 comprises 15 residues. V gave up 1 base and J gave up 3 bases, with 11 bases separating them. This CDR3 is CASSLGAGNTDTQYF. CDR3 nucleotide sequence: TGTGCCAGCAGTTTAGGGGCGGGCAATACAGATACGCAGTATTTT.

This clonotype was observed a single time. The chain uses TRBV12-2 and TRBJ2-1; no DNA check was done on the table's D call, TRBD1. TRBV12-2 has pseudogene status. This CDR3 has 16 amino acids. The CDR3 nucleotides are TGTGCAAGTCGCTTGGGCCGGGACAGGGTCTGGGATGAGCAGTTCTTC. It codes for CASRLGRDRVWDEQFF.

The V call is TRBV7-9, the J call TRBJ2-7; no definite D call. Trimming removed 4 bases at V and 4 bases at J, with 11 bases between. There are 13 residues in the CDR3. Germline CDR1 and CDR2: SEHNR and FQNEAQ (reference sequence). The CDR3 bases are TGTGCCAGCAGCTCACCCGACTGGTACGAGCAGTACTTC. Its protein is CASSSPDWYEQYF.

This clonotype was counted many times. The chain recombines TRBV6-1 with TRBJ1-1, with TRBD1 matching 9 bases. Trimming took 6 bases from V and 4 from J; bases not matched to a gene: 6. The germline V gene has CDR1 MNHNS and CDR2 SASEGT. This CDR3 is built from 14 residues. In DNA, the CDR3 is TGTGCCAGCAGCCTAGACAGGGGGGCCACTGAAGCTTTCTTT. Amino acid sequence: CASSLDRGATEAFF.

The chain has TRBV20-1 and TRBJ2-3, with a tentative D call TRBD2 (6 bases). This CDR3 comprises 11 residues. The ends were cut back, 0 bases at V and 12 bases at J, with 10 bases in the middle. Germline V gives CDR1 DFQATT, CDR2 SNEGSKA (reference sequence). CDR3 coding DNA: TGCAGTGCTAGAGAAGCCGGGGGTCAGTATTTT. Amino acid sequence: CSAREAGGQYF.

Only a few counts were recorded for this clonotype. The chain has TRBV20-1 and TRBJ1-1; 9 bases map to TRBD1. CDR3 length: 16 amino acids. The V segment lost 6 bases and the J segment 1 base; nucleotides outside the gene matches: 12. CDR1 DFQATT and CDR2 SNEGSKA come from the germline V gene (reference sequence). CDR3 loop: CSAGDRDIGRNTEAFF. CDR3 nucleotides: TGCAGTGCCGGGGACAGGGATATTGGTAGGAACACTGAAGCTTTCTTT.

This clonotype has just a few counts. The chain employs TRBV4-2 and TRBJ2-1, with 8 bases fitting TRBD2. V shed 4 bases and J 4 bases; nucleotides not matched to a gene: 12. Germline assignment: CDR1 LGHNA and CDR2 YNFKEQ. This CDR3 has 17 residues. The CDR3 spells CASSLSAAGGPYNEQFF. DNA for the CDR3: TGTGCCAGCAGCCTTTCGGCGGCGGGGGGTCCTTACAATGAGCAGTTCTTC.

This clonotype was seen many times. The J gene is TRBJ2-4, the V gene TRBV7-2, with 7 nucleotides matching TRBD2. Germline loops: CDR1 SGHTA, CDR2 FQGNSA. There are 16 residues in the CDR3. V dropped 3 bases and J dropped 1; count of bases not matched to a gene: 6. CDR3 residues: CASSFLAGFAKNIQYF. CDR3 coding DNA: TGTGCCAGCAGCTTCTTAGCGGGTTTTGCCAAAAACATTCAGTACTTC.

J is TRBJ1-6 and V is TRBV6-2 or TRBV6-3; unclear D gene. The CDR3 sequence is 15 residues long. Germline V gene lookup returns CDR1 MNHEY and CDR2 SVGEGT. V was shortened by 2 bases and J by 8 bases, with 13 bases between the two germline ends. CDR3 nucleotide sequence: TGTGCCAGCAGTTACGGGCAGAGGAGGGATTCACCCCTCCACTTT. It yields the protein CASSYGQRRDSPLHF.

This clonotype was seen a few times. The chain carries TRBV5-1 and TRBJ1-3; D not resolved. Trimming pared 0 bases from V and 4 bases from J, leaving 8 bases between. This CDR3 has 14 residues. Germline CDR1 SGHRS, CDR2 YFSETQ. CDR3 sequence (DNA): TGCGCCAGCAGCTTGGGAAGTGGCGGAAACACCATATATTTT. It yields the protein CASSLGSGGNTIYF.